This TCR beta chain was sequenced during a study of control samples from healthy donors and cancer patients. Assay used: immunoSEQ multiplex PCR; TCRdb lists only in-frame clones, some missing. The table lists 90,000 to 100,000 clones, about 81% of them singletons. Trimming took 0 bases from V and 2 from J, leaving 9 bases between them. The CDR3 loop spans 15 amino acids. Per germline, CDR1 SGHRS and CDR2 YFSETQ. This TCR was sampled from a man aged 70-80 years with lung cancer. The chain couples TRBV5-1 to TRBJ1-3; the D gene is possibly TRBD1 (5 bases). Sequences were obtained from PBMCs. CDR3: CASSLESGTGNTIYF. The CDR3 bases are TGCGCCAGCAGCTTGGAGTCAGGGACTGGAAACACCATATATTTT.